This T cell receptor (beta chain) was recovered during a study of shared clonotypes between healthy human individuals. The authors loaded about 200 ng DNA, 27,000 or so T cell genomes, into sorted-subset replicate PCRs. Profiling relied on immunoSEQ multiplex PCR, and the TCRdb table lists in-frame clones only, not all of them. This table has fewer than 3 million clones, approximately 90% appearing once. Regarding the study as a whole: Rarefaction showed that sequencing of sorted subsets was incomplete (despite large depth). Clonotypes shared by all four sorted-subset donors had higher generation probabilities than non-shared clonotypes.

A word on this clone: Its antigen is currently unknown.

Looked up from germline, CDR1 is SNHLY and CDR2 is FYNNEI. J lost 0 bases, V lost 4 bases, and 3 bases had no gene match. This CDR3 comprises 15 residues. Everyone who donated was a Caucasian adult who lived in Nashville, Tennessee. The V call is TRBV2, the J call TRBJ2-1; 7 nucleotides match TRBD1. Sequencing input: naive CD4+ T cells from PBMCs. As to subset: CD45RA+ positively selected. The receptor comes from a young man in good health. Some clones in this sample may be carry-over from other donors' samples. Here the CDR3 reads CASSATGVSYNEQFF. Written as DNA, the CDR3 is TGTGCCAGCAGTGCCACAGGGGTCTCCTACAATGAGCAGTTCTTC.